This T cell receptor beta chain was sequenced in a study of T cells in Graves' hyperthyroidism and ophthalmopathy. Study overall: Before any treatment, at initial diagnosis, peripheral blood was collected. Study observations and caveats: Through a model of 13 V-J features, ophthalmopathy was separated from stable hyperthyroidism.

The study based diagnoses on clinical symptoms, serum thyroxine and TRAb, thyroid ultrasound and orbital computed tomography. PBMCs came from 10 ml fresh peripheral blood. Trimming stripped 5 bases from V and 0 bases from J, with 4 bases between. The CDR3 consists of 11 residues. The germline CDR1 and CDR2 sequences are SQVTM and ANQGSEA. RNA transcripts served as the template for amplifying TCR beta CDR3 regions. HTBI primers were used for first-round RT-PCR of the TCR CDR3. TCRdb reprocessed the multiplex PCR reads with MiXCR, giving one entry per CDR3 protein. The sample lists fewer than 300,000 distinct CDR3 sequences, less than 30% occurring once. On this clonotype: No antigen is known for it.

Sequencing input: blood. This TCR came from a man aged 35 to 55 with Graves' hyperthyroidism that later progressed to Graves' ophthalmopathy. The gene calls are TRBV29-1 and TRBJ1-1; D not certain. The CDR3 DNA follows: TGCAGCGTTATAATGAACACTGAAGCTTTCTTT. This codes for CSVIMNTEAFF. Drawing the rest from reference TRBV29-1 and TRBJ1-1, the complete variable domain is SAVISQKPSRDICQRGTSLTIQCQVDSQVTMMFWYRQQPGQSLTLIATANQGSEATYESGFVIDKFPISRPNLTFSTLTVSNMSPEDSSIYLCSVIMNTEAFFGQGTRLTVV.